This TCR beta chain was sequenced during a study of cytomegalovirus exposure and HLA in healthy donors. The PCR employed 60 Vbeta primers together with 13 Jbeta primers. TCRdb's copy holds only in-frame clones and misses some; the assay was immunoSEQ multiplex PCR. The table records roughly 80,000 clones, around four fifths of them present only once. Germline loops: CDR1 SGHDT, CDR2 YYEEEE. Trimming removed 4 bases from V and 3 bases from J, with 15 bases in between. This CDR3 comprises 15 residues. Sequenced input: PBMCs. The TCR comes from a man aged 50-59 years in good health and CMV-seropositive. This chain joins TRBV5-6 and TRBJ2-3; TRBD2 might be the D (6 bases). DNA for the CDR3: TGTGCCAGCAGCGGGTGGACTATGGGGACAGATACGCAGTATTTT. Translating gives CASSGWTMGTDTQYF. The variable domain in full, completed from reference TRBV5-6 and TRBJ2-3, reads DAGVTQSPTHLIKTRGQQVTLRCSPKSGHDTVSWYQQALGQGPQFIFQYYEEEERQRGNFPDRFSGHQFPNYSSELNVNALLLGDSALYLCASSGWTMGTDTQYFGPGTRLTVL.